One TCR beta chain is described in this entry. Germline CDR1 reads LNHDA; CDR2 reads SQIVND (reference sequence). The germline V and J ends were trimmed by 3 bases and 2 bases, with 10 bases remaining between them. The CDR3 loop spans 15 amino acids. Specified time point: persistent/refractory GD, antithyroid drugs over 5 years with positive TRAb. There was RNA extracted from PBMCs, and the TCR library was made from it. This sample is drawn from a study of regulatory T cells in long-lasting Graves disease. Combining iRepertoire HTBI primers with Arm-PCR of CDR3 regions, the authors built TCR beta libraries. TCRdb processed the multiplex PCR reads anew with MiXCR; each CDR3 protein has one entry. The table has roughly 360,000 distinct CDR3 sequences, around 23% seen once.

The source is a woman between 35 and 50 years old with Graves disease. Sequencing used peripheral blood mononuclear cells (PBMCs), obtained when the disease was refractory, from a patient treated with antithyroid drugs. V is TRBV19 and J is TRBJ2-2; tentatively, D is TRBD2 (6 bases). The CDR3 loop is CASSILATNTGELFF. In DNA, the CDR3 is TGTGCCAGTAGTATCCTAGCGACTAACACCGGGGAGCTGTTTTTT.